The 7 T cell receptor gamma chains reported below all come from one sample, sequenced in a study of human gamma delta and Vdelta1 T cells. Which antigens these TCRs recognize remains unknown. TCRdb redid clone calling on the PCR reads using CATT. The sample contains around 5,000 gamma-chain clones, 25% to 35% of which appear only once. Sample: Vdelta1 gamma-delta T cells from blood grown in culture (DOT cells). The receptor source for this set is a human donor in good health.

This clone has only a few counts. The chain is built from TRGV5 and TRGJP2. Trimming at V came to 0 bases and at J to 5 bases, leaving 6 bases not matched to a gene. CDR1 and CDR2 from the germline V gene are VINAFY and YDVSNSKD. The length of the CDR3 is 15 residues. CDR3 DNA: TGTGCCACCTGGGACAGGCTAATCAGTGATTGGATCAAGACGTTT. Protein: CATWDRLISDWIKTF.

This clone was picked up a small number of times. The chain combines TRGV2 with TRGJP2. CDR3 length: 11 amino acids. Trimming removed 5 bases from V and 10 bases from J; junction bases left unmatched: 4. Germline V gene lookup returns CDR1 EGSNGY and CDR2 YDSYNSKV. The CDR3 protein is CATWVGWIKTF. CDR3 DNA sequence: TGTGCCACCTGGGTCGGTTGGATCAAGACGTTT.

With regard to this clone: The sample has other DNA sequences that encode this CDR3 too. The V call is TRGV4, the J call TRGJ1 or TRGJ2. There are 12 residues in the CDR3. Germline CDR1 is EGSTGY and CDR2 is YDSYTSSV. V dropped 4 bases and J dropped 11; count of bases not matched to a gene: 11. The DNA for the CDR3 is TGTGCCACCTGGGACGGGCCCGGAGAGAAACTCTTT. It specifies CATWDGPGEKLF.

V usage is TRGV4 and J usage is TRGJ1 or TRGJ2. Trimming at V came to 4 bases and at J to 6 bases, leaving 9 bases not matched to a gene. The germline V gene has CDR1 EGSTGY and CDR2 YDSYTSSV. The CDR3 runs to 13 residues. The CDR3 region has the DNA TGTGCCACCTGGGACGGGCAAAGTTATAAGAAACTCTTT. This gives the protein CATWDGQSYKKLF.

In its sample, this clone was seen a few times. The sample carries other DNA sequences with the same CDR3. V gene TRGV2 combines with J gene TRGJP2. V was clipped by 0 bases and J by 4 bases; unmatched bases: 2. From germline, CDR1 is EGSNGY and CDR2 YDSYNSKV. This CDR3 has 14 residues. CDR3 amino acids: CATWDGPSDWIKTF. The DNA of the CDR3 is TGTGCCACCTGGGACGGGCCTAGTGATTGGATCAAGACGTTT.

This clone was observed a few times. This chain uses TRGV5 with TRGJ1 or TRGJ2. The CDR3 loop spans 14 amino acids. Germline-derived CDR1 and CDR2 are VINAFY and YDVSNSKD. V gave up 0 bases and J gave up 4 bases; unmatched junction bases: 6. The CDR3 bases are TGTGCCACCTGGGACAGGCCGGGGTATTATAAGAAACTCTTT. Residues: CATWDRPGYYKKLF.

This clone has just a few counts. The chain has TRGV4 and TRGJ1 or TRGJ2. The ends lost 0 bases at V and 1 base at J; junction bases unmatched: 3. The CDR3 spans 14 residues. Germline lookup yields CDR1 EGSTGY and CDR2 YDSYTSSV. The DNA for the CDR3 is TGTGCCACCTGGGATGGGGTAAATTATTATAAGAAACTCTTT. It yields the protein CATWDGVNYYKKLF.